A selection of T cell receptor beta chains follows, all from one sample in a study of technical replicates of blood from a few donors. Clones were sequenced by immunoSEQ multiplex PCR, and TCRdb holds only the in-frame ones, with some missing. The sample lists around 83,000 clones, just over 90% occurring once. Sequenced material: T cells isolated from PBMCs. These receptors originate from a human donor in good health. The CDR3 runs from the conserved cysteine through the conserved F or W. D genes are given only for firm matches. Expanded clones are given a class, and other clones once, few, many or no size at all.

v_call: TRBV6-5; d_call: TRBD1; j_call: TRBJ1-1; clone_size: few; cdr3_nt: TGTGCCAGCAGTTACTCCGTGATGACAGGGGCTCCTTCTGCGCAGTTT; cdr3_aa: CASSYSVMTGAPSAQF
v_call: TRBV7-5; d_call: .; j_call: TRBJ2-3; clone_size: .; cdr3_nt: TGTGTCAGAAGCCGGACAGGGGGCGAGGATACGCAGTATTTT; cdr3_aa: CVRSRTGGEDTQYF
v_call: TRBV28; d_call: TRBD1; j_call: TRBJ1-6; clone_size: few; cdr3_nt: TGTGCCAGCAGTTTCGGGACAGCAAGGCACTCACCCCTCCACTTT; cdr3_aa: CASSFGTARHSPLHF
v_call: TRBV6-5; d_call: .; j_call: TRBJ1-2; clone_size: .; cdr3_nt: TGTGCCAGCAGCCTCCGGACAGCCCACTATGGCTACACCTTC; cdr3_aa: CASSLRTAHYGYTF
v_call: TRBV21-1; d_call: .; j_call: TRBJ1-1; clone_size: .; cdr3_nt: TGTGCCAGCAGCAAACTGGGCACAGGGTTCGCTTTCTTT; cdr3_aa: CASSKLGTGFAFF
v_call: TRBV11-2; d_call: .; j_call: TRBJ2-5; clone_size: .; cdr3_nt: TGTGCCAGCAGCTTAGATCGAGGGGGTGGAATAGGGACCCAGTACTTC; cdr3_aa: CASSLDRGGGIGTQYF
v_call: TRBV7-9; d_call: .; j_call: TRBJ1-1; clone_size: once; cdr3_nt: TGTGCCAGCAGCATCGACGTGGGGGCAAGGGCTTTCTTT; cdr3_aa: CASSIDVGARAFF
v_call: TRBV14; d_call: .; j_call: TRBJ2-2; clone_size: .; cdr3_nt: TGTGCCAGCAGCCAAGGTGGCAGGGCCTTTCCCGGGGAGCTGTTTTTT; cdr3_aa: CASSQGGRAFPGELFF
v_call: TRBV19; d_call: .; j_call: TRBJ1-3; clone_size: once; cdr3_nt: TGTGCCAGTAGTATCGGTCCCTACTTATCTGGAAACACCATATATTTT; cdr3_aa: CASSIGPYLSGNTIYF
v_call: TRBV15; d_call: .; j_call: TRBJ2-2; clone_size: once; cdr3_nt: TGTGCCACCAGCAGCCCCGCCGGCGGGATACCCACCGCGAACACCGGGGAGCTGTTTTTT; cdr3_aa: CATSSPAGGIPTANTGELFF
v_call: TRBV6-5; d_call: .; j_call: TRBJ2-4; clone_size: .; cdr3_nt: TGTGCCAGCAGACATGGACAGGGAGGGGAGAACATTCAGTACTTC; cdr3_aa: CASRHGQGGENIQYF
v_call: TRBV11-3; d_call: TRBD1; j_call: TRBJ2-7; clone_size: .; cdr3_nt: TGTGCCAGCAGCTTAGTAGGGACAGAATCGTACGAGCAGTACTTC; cdr3_aa: CASSLVGTESYEQYF
v_call: TRBV5-8; d_call: TRBD1; j_call: TRBJ1-2; clone_size: once; cdr3_nt: TGTGCCAGCAGCCGACAGGGCTTATATGGCTACACCTTC; cdr3_aa: CASSRQGLYGYTF
v_call: TRBV4-2; d_call: TRBD2; j_call: TRBJ2-1; clone_size: .; cdr3_nt: TGTGCCAGCAGCCAACCACTAGCGGGAGGATCTACCAATGAGCAGTTCTTC; cdr3_aa: CASSQPLAGGSTNEQFF
v_call: TRBV9; d_call: TRBD2; j_call: TRBJ2-1; clone_size: .; cdr3_nt: TGTGCCAGCAGCGGGAGCGGGGGGGTCTACAATGAGCAGTTCTTC; cdr3_aa: CASSGSGGVYNEQFF
v_call: TRBV18; d_call: TRBD1; j_call: TRBJ1-5; clone_size: once; cdr3_nt: TGTGCCAGCTCACCGGGACAGATCAATCAGCCCCAGCATTTT; cdr3_aa: CASSPGQINQPQHF
v_call: TRBV19; d_call: .; j_call: TRBJ1-2; clone_size: .; cdr3_nt: TGTGCCAGTAGTATCCGGGTTACCGCTAACTATGGCTACACCTTC; cdr3_aa: CASSIRVTANYGYTF
v_call: TRBV2; d_call: TRBD2; j_call: TRBJ2-5; clone_size: .; cdr3_nt: TGTGCCAGAACGGGGACGAAGTCCACCAAGCATAGTTCGGCGGGAGTGGTAGAGACCCAGTACTTC; cdr3_aa: CARTGTKSTKHSSAGVVETQYF
v_call: TRBV6-1; d_call: TRBD2; j_call: TRBJ2-3; clone_size: .; cdr3_nt: TGTGCCAGCAACGAAGGGCTAGCGGGAGGGGATACGCAGTATTTT; cdr3_aa: CASNEGLAGGDTQYF
v_call: TRBV27; d_call: TRBD2; j_call: TRBJ2-2; clone_size: .; cdr3_nt: TGTGCCAGCAGTACTTCCGGACTAGCGGGAAGTACCGGGGAGCTGTTTTTT; cdr3_aa: CASSTSGLAGSTGELFF
v_call: TRBV29-1; d_call: TRBD1; j_call: TRBJ2-1; clone_size: .; cdr3_nt: TGCAGCGTCCCCGATCTGGGCAGGGGGCTCGATGAGCAGTTCTTC; cdr3_aa: CSVPDLGRGLDEQFF
v_call: TRBV6-1; d_call: .; j_call: TRBJ2-7; clone_size: .; cdr3_nt: TGTGCCAGCAGTGAAGCTAAGCAGGGTCTCTACGAGCAGTACTTC; cdr3_aa: CASSEAKQGLYEQYF
v_call: TRBV5-1; d_call: .; j_call: TRBJ2-2; clone_size: .; cdr3_nt: TGCGCCAGCAGCTTGGAGCCCACCGGGGAGCTGTTTTTT; cdr3_aa: CASSLEPTGELFF
v_call: TRBV28; d_call: TRBD1; j_call: TRBJ1-1; clone_size: once; cdr3_nt: TGTGCCAGCAGCGTAGGGGGCCGAATGGACACTGAAGCTTTCTTT; cdr3_aa: CASSVGGRMDTEAFF
v_call: TRBV5-1; d_call: TRBD1; j_call: TRBJ2-3; clone_size: .; cdr3_nt: TGCGCCAGCACTCCGAGGCCACAGGGGATCAGCACAGATACGCAGTATTTT; cdr3_aa: CASTPRPQGISTDTQYF
v_call: TRBV5-6; d_call: TRBD1; j_call: TRBJ2-7; clone_size: .; cdr3_nt: TGTGCCAGCAGCCGTCGACAGGGGGTGAGCGAGCAGTACTTC; cdr3_aa: CASSRRQGVSEQYF
v_call: TRBV27; d_call: .; j_call: TRBJ1-1; clone_size: .; cdr3_nt: TGTGCCAGCAGCACCCCCGGGGGGGGGATCACTGAAGCTTTCTTT; cdr3_aa: CASSTPGGGITEAFF